The 21 T cell receptor beta chains below all came from one sample that was sequenced in a study of blood T cell repertoires in COVID-19. Method: immunoSEQ multiplex PCR; TCRdb's copy keeps in-frame clones and lacks some. The table has 350,000 to 500,000 clones, nearly 90% seen once. The specimen was PBMCs or T cells enriched from blood (not recorded which). These receptors were taken from a woman under 30 who had been exposed to COVID-19.

CDR3 DNA sequence: TGTGCCAGCAGCCCGACAGGGTTCGATGGCTACACCTTC. It is translated as CASSPTGFDGYTF. V gene TRBV9 combines with J gene TRBJ1-2; 7 positions agree with TRBD1. V lost 4 bases, J lost 6 bases, and 6 bases stayed unmatched. CDR1 is SGDLS, CDR2 YYNGEE, per germline. The CDR3 covers 13 residues.

There are a few counts of this clone. The chain combines TRBV7-8 with TRBJ2-1, with 10 positions matching TRBD1. Germline CDR1 is SGHVS and CDR2 is FQNEAQ. This CDR3 is 17 amino acids long. Trimming took 2 bases from V and 5 from J; bases not matched to a gene: 9. In nucleotides, the CDR3 is TGTGCCAGCAGCTTACCGACAGGGGGCGGTCTACACAATGAGCAGTTCTTC. Translating it yields CASSLPTGGGLHNEQFF.

The chain joins TRBV28 to TRBJ1-5, with D possibly matching TRBD1 (5 bases). This CDR3 spans 16 amino acids. Germline V gives CDR1 MDHEN, CDR2 SYDVKM. V shed 7 bases and J shed 0 bases, with 16 bases lying between them. The CDR3 DNA sequence: TGTGCCAGCACCCTAGGAGGGGCCATTAGCAATCAGCCCCAGCATTTT. Translation gives CASTLGGAISNQPQHF.

The V and J genes are TRBV6-2 or TRBV6-3 and TRBJ2-7; 8 bases align to TRBD1. This CDR3 has 14 amino acids. Germline CDR1 MNHEY, CDR2 SVGEGT. Trimming removed 5 bases from V and 0 bases from J; junction bases left unmatched: 3. The CDR3 bases are TGTGCCAGCAGTCCAGGGGGCGCCTCCTACGAGCAGTACTTC. Translated, it gives CASSPGGASYEQYF.

This clone was counted a single time. The V gene is TRBV10-1, the J gene TRBJ2-1, with unresolved D. The CDR3 has 17 amino acids. From germline, CDR1 is WNHNN and CDR2 SYGVQD (reference sequence). The V end lost 0 bases, the J end lost 10 bases, and 22 bases lay between the germline ends. CDR3 protein: CASSESIWWQENREQFF. The CDR3, as DNA: TGCGCCAGCAGTGAGTCGATCTGGTGGCAGGAAAACAGAGAGCAGTTCTTC.

This clone was observed a few times. This chain uses TRBV3-1 (or the pseudogene TRBV3-2) with TRBJ1-2; D might be TRBD1 (5 bases). The V gene lost 4 bases and the J gene lost 6 bases, with 21 bases spanning the gap. The CDR3 length is 16 residues. Germline V CDR1 and CDR2: LGHDT, YNNKEL (reference sequence). The CDR3 region is CASSPGKGPARDGYTF. The CDR3 bases are TGTGCCAGCAGCCCAGGGAAGGGTCCCGCCCGGGATGGCTACACCTTC.

This chain uses TRBV7-9 with TRBJ1-1; TRBD1 aligns across 7 bases. Germline loops: CDR1 SEHNR, CDR2 FQNEAQ (reference sequence). The CDR3 runs 18 residues. J gave up 2 bases and V 5 bases, and 17 bases lay outside the gene matches. In DNA form, the CDR3 reads TGTGCCAGCAGCGAACTAAAGGGGGCGCGAGGAGAAAACACTGAAGCTTTCTTT. It encodes CASSELKGARGENTEAFF. The complete variable domain, with remaining parts taken from reference TRBV7-9 and TRBJ1-1, reads DTGVSQNPRHKITKRGQNVTFRCDPISEHNRLYWYRQTLGQGPEFLTYFQNEAQLEKSRLLSDRFSAERPKGSFSTLEIQRTEQGDSAMYLCASSELKGARGENTEAFFGQGTRLTVV.

V gene TRBV27 combines with J gene TRBJ1-1, with D unclear. The V gene lost 2 bases and the J gene lost 5 bases, with 9 bases spanning the gap. The germline gives CDR1 MNHEY, CDR2 SMNVEV (reference sequence). The CDR3 has 13 residues. CDR3 region: CASSLGPATEAFF. For the CDR3, the DNA is TGTGCCAGCAGTTTAGGGCCGGCGACTGAAGCTTTCTTT.

This chain connects TRBV30 to TRBJ2-1, with unresolved D. CDR1 and CDR2 (germline): GTSNPN, SVGIG (reference sequence). The CDR3 is 15 residues long. The V end lost 0 bases, the J end lost 6 bases, and 15 bases lay between the germline ends. In nucleotides, the CDR3 is TGTGCCTGGAGTGTAAGCTTACCTTTTAGCAATGAGCAGTTCTTC. Encoded protein: CAWSVSLPFSNEQFF.

The gene calls are TRBV28 and TRBJ2-7, with TRBD1 matching 9 bases. This CDR3 contains 13 residues. The V segment lost 6 bases and the J segment 3 bases; nucleotides outside the gene matches: 3. CDR1 MDHEN and CDR2 SYDVKM come from the germline V gene. The CDR3 sequence: CASRPGQGYEQYF. The CDR3 DNA sequence: TGTGCCAGCAGACCGGGACAGGGCTACGAGCAGTACTTC. The full variable domain, its missing parts supplied by reference TRBV28 and TRBJ2-7, is DVKVTQSSRYLVKRTGEKVFLECVQDMDHENMFWYRQDPGLGLRLIYFSYDVKMKEKGDIPEGYSVSREKKERFSLILESASTNQTSMYLCASRPGQGYEQYFGPGTRLTVT.

The sample holds a few counts of this clone. This chain joins TRBV10-1 and TRBJ2-7; TRBD1 agrees at 7 bases. V shed 2 bases and J 5 bases; nucleotides not matched to a gene: 12. The CDR3 totals 16 residues. CDR1 is WNHNN, CDR2 SYGVQD, per germline (reference sequence). CDR3 bases: TGCGCCAGCAGTGAGCGAAACATAAGACAGGGCCACGAGCAGTACTTC. Translating it yields CASSERNIRQGHEQYF.

The chain couples TRBV13 to TRBJ2-7; D is possibly TRBD2 (6 bases). This CDR3 has 13 residues. V was pared by 11 bases and J by 0 bases, with 14 bases between. In germline, CDR1 is PRHDT, CDR2 FYEKMQ (reference sequence). The CDR3 spells CASRRGSSYEQYF. The CDR3 nucleotides read TGTGCCTCGAGGCGGGGTAGCTCCTACGAGCAGTACTTC. Full variable domain (outside the CDR3, taken from reference TRBV13 and TRBJ2-7): AAGVIQSPRHLIKEKRETATLKCYPIPRHDTVYWYQQGPGQDPQFLISFYEKMQSDKGSIPDRFSAQQFSDYHSELNMSSLELGDSALYFCASRRGSSYEQYFGPGTRLTVT.

The V call is TRBV7-2, the J call TRBJ2-3; possible D gene TRBD2, 6 bases. The CDR3 runs 17 residues. Looked up from germline, CDR1 is SGHTA and CDR2 is FQGNSA. The V end was cut by 5 bases, the J end by 7 bases, with 25 bases between. CDR3 protein: CASSRSGAGRIGNTQYF. As DNA, the CDR3 is TGTGCCAGCAGCCGGTCTGGGGCGGGACGAATAGGCAATACGCAGTATTTT.

The CDR3 loop is CASSELAGGLHEQFF. DNA of the CDR3: TGCGCCAGCAGTGAGCTAGCGGGGGGGCTCCATGAGCAGTTCTTC. The chain uses TRBV10-2 and TRBJ2-1, with 12 bases lining up with TRBD2. Germline V gene sequence: CDR1 WSHSY, CDR2 SAAADI. This CDR3 region has 15 residues. J was trimmed by 8 bases and V by 2 bases; bases with no gene match: 4.

This clone was found a few times. The V gene is TRBV21-1, the J gene TRBJ1-2; the table gives TRBD1 as D, unverified against the DNA. TRBV21-1 is a known pseudogene. This CDR3 contains 13 residues. The CDR3 coding sequence is TGTGCCAGCAGCACCCGACAGTGCTATGGCTACACCTTC. Protein product: CASSTRQCYGYTF.

The genes are TRBV4-1 and TRBJ1-1; TRBD1 matches 10 bases. The CDR3 totals 14 residues. The V segment lost 6 bases and the J segment 5 bases; nucleotides outside the gene matches: 6. CDR1 MGHRA and CDR2 YSYEKL come from the germline V gene. The CDR3 nucleotides read TGCGCCAGCAGAAAGACAGGGGGCGCAACTGAAGCTTTCTTT. The encoded protein is CASRKTGGATEAFF.

This sequence joins TRBV6-2 or TRBV6-3 and TRBJ1-4; tentatively, D is TRBD1 (5 bases). The V end was cut by 6 bases, the J end by 8 bases, with 19 bases between. Germline CDR1 is MNHEY and CDR2 is SVGEGT. CDR3 length: 15 amino acids. The CDR3 sequence is CASSWSDTLGEKLFF. DNA for the CDR3: TGTGCCAGCAGCTGGTCGGACACGCTAGGCGAAAAACTGTTTTTT.

This chain joins TRBV4-1 and TRBJ2-5, with TRBD1 identical over 10 bases. The length of the CDR3 is 16 residues. Trimming took 7 bases from V and 5 from J; bases not matched to a gene: 13. Germline V gives CDR1 MGHRA, CDR2 YSYEKL. Here the CDR3 reads CASTPLPPTGGETQYF. The CDR3 nucleotides are TGCGCCAGCACCCCGCTCCCCCCGACAGGGGGCGAGACCCAGTACTTC.

About this clone: Other DNA sequences within the sample encode an identical CDR3. The chain couples TRBV24-1 to TRBJ1-5; 7 positions agree with TRBD1. The CDR3 runs to 14 residues. V trimming: 7 bases; J trimming: 1 base; junction bases outside the gene matches: 3. Germline V gene data show CDR1 as KGHDR and CDR2 as SFDVKD. The DNA for the CDR3 is TGTGCCACCAGCCAGACAGGGAGCAATCAGCCCCAGCATTTT. Translated, it gives CATSQTGSNQPQHF.

The V and J genes are TRBV14 and TRBJ1-2; D not resolved. Trimming removed 0 bases at V and 3 bases at J, with 8 bases between. The CDR3 runs 14 residues. The germline gives CDR1 SGHDN, CDR2 FVKESK. In nucleotides, the CDR3 is TGTGCCAGCAGCCAAGACGGACTCTACTATGGCTACACCTTC. It yields the protein CASSQDGLYYGYTF. The full variable domain, with the rest looked up from reference TRBV14 and TRBJ1-2, is EAGVTQFPSHSVIEKGQTVTLRCDPISGHDNLYWYRRVMGKEIKFLLHFVKESKQDESGMPNNRFLAERTGGTYSTLKVQPAELEDSGVYFCASSQDGLYYGYTFGSGTRLTVV.

The chain links TRBV29-1 to TRBJ1-2; tentatively, D is TRBD1 (5 bases). The CDR3 covers 12 residues. V was clipped by 4 bases and J by 1 base, with 7 bases between them. Germline loops: CDR1 SQVTM, CDR2 ANQGSEA. Here the CDR3 reads CSVARDNYGYTF. In nucleotides, the CDR3 is TGCAGCGTTGCCAGGGATAACTATGGCTACACCTTC.